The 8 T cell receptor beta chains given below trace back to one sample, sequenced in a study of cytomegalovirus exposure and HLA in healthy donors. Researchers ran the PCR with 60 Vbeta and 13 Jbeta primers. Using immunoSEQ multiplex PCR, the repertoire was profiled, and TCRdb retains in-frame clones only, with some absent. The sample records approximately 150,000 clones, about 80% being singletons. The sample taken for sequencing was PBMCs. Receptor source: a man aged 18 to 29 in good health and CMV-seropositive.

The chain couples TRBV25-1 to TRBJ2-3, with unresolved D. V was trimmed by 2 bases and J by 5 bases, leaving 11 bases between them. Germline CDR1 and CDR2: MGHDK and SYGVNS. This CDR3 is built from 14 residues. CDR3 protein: CASSERRWVDTQYF. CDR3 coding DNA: TGTGCCAGCAGTGAACGGCGGTGGGTAGATACGCAGTATTTT.

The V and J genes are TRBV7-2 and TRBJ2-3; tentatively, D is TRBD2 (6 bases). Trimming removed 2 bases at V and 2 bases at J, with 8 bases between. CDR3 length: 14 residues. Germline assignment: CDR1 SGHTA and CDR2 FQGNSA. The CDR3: CASSLQRATDTQYF. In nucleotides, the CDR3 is TGTGCCAGCAGCTTACAGCGGGCCACAGATACGCAGTATTTT.

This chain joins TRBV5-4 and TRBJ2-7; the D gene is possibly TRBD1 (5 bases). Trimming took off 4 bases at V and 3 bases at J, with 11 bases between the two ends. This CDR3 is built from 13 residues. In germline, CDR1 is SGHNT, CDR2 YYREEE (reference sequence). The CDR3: CASSDTGDYEQYF. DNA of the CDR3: TGTGCCAGCAGCGATACAGGAGACTACGAGCAGTACTTC.

The CDR3 DNA is TGTGCCAGCAGCTTGGGGGGTGCGGACATTCAGTACTTC. This translates into CASSLGGADIQYF. The genes are TRBV13 and TRBJ2-4; D might be TRBD2 (6 bases). This CDR3 spans 13 amino acids. CDR1 and CDR2 from the germline V gene are PRHDT and FYEKMQ (reference sequence). Trimming left V 3 bases short and J 8 bases short, with 11 bases between.

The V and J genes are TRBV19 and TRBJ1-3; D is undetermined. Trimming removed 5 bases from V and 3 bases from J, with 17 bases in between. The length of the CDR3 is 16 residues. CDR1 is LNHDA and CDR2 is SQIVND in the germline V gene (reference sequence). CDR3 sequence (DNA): TGTGCCAGTAGTCCATTCAAGACAATAAGTGGAAACACCATATATTTT. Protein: CASSPFKTISGNTIYF.

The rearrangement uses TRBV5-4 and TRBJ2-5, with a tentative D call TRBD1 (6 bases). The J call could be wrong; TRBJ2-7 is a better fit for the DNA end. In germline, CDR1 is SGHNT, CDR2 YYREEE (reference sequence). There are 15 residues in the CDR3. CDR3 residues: CASSLVARGFDEQYF. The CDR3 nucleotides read TGTGCCAGCAGCTTGGTGGCCAGGGGCTTCGACGAGCAGTACTTC.

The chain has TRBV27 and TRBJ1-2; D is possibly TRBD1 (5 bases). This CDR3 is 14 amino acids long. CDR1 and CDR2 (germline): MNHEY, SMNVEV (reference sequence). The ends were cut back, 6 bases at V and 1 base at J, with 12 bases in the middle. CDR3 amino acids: CASSYRKDNYGYTF. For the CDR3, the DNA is TGTGCCAGCAGCTACAGGAAAGATAACTATGGCTACACCTTC.

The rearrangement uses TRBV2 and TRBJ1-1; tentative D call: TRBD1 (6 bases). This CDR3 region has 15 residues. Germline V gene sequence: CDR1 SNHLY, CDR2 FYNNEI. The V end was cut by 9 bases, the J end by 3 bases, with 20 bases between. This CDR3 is CARRGSHVPDTEAFF. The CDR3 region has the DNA TGTGCCAGGAGGGGGTCACATGTTCCGGACACTGAAGCTTTCTTT.